One and the same sample provided the 18 T cell receptor beta chains below, sequenced in a study of early T cells in non-severe SARS-CoV-2 infection. TCRdb re-called the 5' RACE reads through MiXCR, storing one row per CDR3 protein. The top ten hold 7.6% of the sample, which has 35,000 to 40,000 distinct CDR3 sequences, about 5% seen once. Sample: whole blood. The origin of the receptors is an adult who was a healthcare worker with PCR-confirmed SARS-CoV-2 infection or an uninfected control (not recorded which).

Many counts were recorded for this clonotype. This sequence joins TRBV4-1 and TRBJ2-2, with D unclear. The CDR3 runs 17 residues. In germline, CDR1 is MGHRA, CDR2 YSYEKL. V gave up 0 bases and J gave up 0 bases, with 11 bases separating them. This CDR3 is CASSQDEAGANTGELFF. CDR3 DNA: TGCGCCAGCAGCCAAGATGAGGCCGGAGCGAACACCGGGGAGCTGTTTTTT.

There are many counts of this clonotype. This rearrangement joins TRBV7-7 to TRBJ2-2; D not resolved. This CDR3 region has 14 residues. Trimming stripped 1 base from V and 4 bases from J, with 7 bases between. The germline CDR1 and CDR2 sequences are SSHAT and FNYEAQ (reference sequence). CDR3 sequence: CASSLEHTTGELFF. Here the CDR3 DNA reads TGTGCCAGCAGCTTAGAACATACCACCGGGGAGCTGTTTTTT.

This sequence joins TRBV29-1 and TRBJ2-1; 7 bases match TRBD1. Germline CDR1 is SQVTM and CDR2 is ANQGSEA. V shed 7 bases, J shed 2 bases, and the junction held 2 bases outside the gene matches. The CDR3 sequence is 12 residues long. The CDR3 nucleotides are TGCAGCGCAACAGGGGCCTACAATGAGCAGTTCTTC. It encodes CSATGAYNEQFF.

This clonotype was counted ten times or more. The rearrangement uses TRBV2 and TRBJ1-4; D gene ambiguous. The CDR3 covers 14 residues. Germline V gene sequence: CDR1 SNHLY, CDR2 FYNNEI. V lost 8 bases and J lost 0, with 10 bases in between. The CDR3 nucleotides are TGTGCCAGCGTGTTCACCGCAACTAATGAAAAACTGTTTTTT. Translating gives CASVFTATNEKLFF. Full variable domain (outside the CDR3, taken from reference TRBV2 and TRBJ1-4): EPEVTQTPSHQVTQMGQEVILRCVPISNHLYFYWYRQILGQKVEFLVSFYNNEISEKSEIFDDQFSVERPDGSNFTLKIRSTKLEDSAMYFCASVFTATNEKLFFGSGTQLSVL.

The chain carries TRBV12-3 or TRBV12-4 and TRBJ2-7, with 14 bases aligning to TRBD2. Germline trimming cut 4 bases from V and 5 bases from J; bases unmatched to any gene: 7. The CDR3 length is 16 residues. The CDR3 DNA follows: TGTGCCAGCAGTTCTGCCGGGACTAGCGGGAGTGACGAGCAGTACTTC. Its protein product is CASSSAGTSGSDEQYF.

This clonotype has more than one count but fewer than ten. V gene TRBV7-2 combines with J gene TRBJ1-5; 7 nucleotides align to TRBD1. Trimming removed 5 bases from V and 6 bases from J; junction bases left unmatched: 10. This CDR3 spans 15 amino acids. In germline, CDR1 is SGHTA, CDR2 FQGNSA. CDR3 amino acids: CASSPGTVGTQPQHF. Written as DNA, the CDR3 is TGTGCCAGCAGCCCGGGGACAGTCGGCACTCAGCCCCAGCATTTT.

This clonotype was seen ten or more times. This chain connects TRBV20-1 to TRBJ2-1; D is unresolved. CDR1 is DFQATT, CDR2 SNEGSKA, per germline (reference sequence). The CDR3 length is 11 residues. V lost 4 bases and J lost 6, with 7 bases in between. This CDR3 is CSAMRRNEQFF. CDR3 bases: TGCAGTGCTATGCGCCGCAATGAGCAGTTCTTC.

This clonotype was recorded many times. The rearrangement links TRBV15 to TRBJ2-3; 9 positions match TRBD1. Per the germline V gene, CDR1 is LNHNV and CDR2 is YYDKDF (reference sequence). V was clipped by 3 bases and J by 8 bases; unmatched bases: 12. This CDR3 is built from 16 residues. CDR3 in amino acids: CATSRFPGQGGSTQYF. The CDR3 bases are TGTGCCACCAGCAGGTTCCCGGGACAGGGAGGTAGTACGCAGTATTTT.

The V call is TRBV29-1, the J call TRBJ2-3; either TRBD1 or TRBD2 may fit D (6 bases each). The CDR3 runs 13 residues. V lost 6 bases, J lost 10 bases, and 20 bases lay in between. The germline CDR1 and CDR2 sequences are SQVTM and ANQGSEA. The CDR3 bases are TGCAGCGTGAGCGAAGAGGGGGGAAGTGCGCAGTATTTT. Translating gives CSVSEEGGSAQYF.

In its sample, this clonotype was seen many times. The rearrangement uses TRBV5-1 and TRBJ2-3; a weak D match, TRBD1 (6 bases). The length of the CDR3 is 15 residues. Trimming stripped 5 bases from V and 5 bases from J, with 18 bases between. CDR1 and CDR2 (germline): SGHRS, YFSETQ. DNA for the CDR3: TGCGCCAGCAGGGTGACAGGAGCGGTGGGAGATACGCAGTATTTT. Protein product: CASRVTGAVGDTQYF.

This clonotype was recorded many times. In DNA form, the CDR3 reads TGTGCCAGCAGCCAAGGGGGCACTAATGAAAAACTGTTTTTT. Translation gives CASSQGGTNEKLFF. The rearrangement uses TRBV7-2 and TRBJ1-4; 7 nucleotides align to TRBD1. With V trimmed by 5 bases and J by 2 bases, 2 bases remained unmatched. CDR3 length: 14 residues. Germline V gives CDR1 SGHTA, CDR2 FQGNSA.

This clonotype has a count of ten or more. V is TRBV28 and J is TRBJ2-5; D gene ambiguous. CDR3 size: 12 residues. V was cut by 6 bases and J by 1 base, with 6 bases left in between. Germline loops: CDR1 MDHEN, CDR2 SYDVKM. CDR3: CASSPPQETQYF. The CDR3 nucleotides read TGTGCCAGCAGCCCCCCCCAAGAGACCCAGTACTTC. The full variable domain, in which reference TRBV28 and TRBJ2-5 provide the parts outside the CDR3, is DVKVTQSSRYLVKRTGEKVFLECVQDMDHENMFWYRQDPGLGLRLIYFSYDVKMKEKGDIPEGYSVSREKKERFSLILESASTNQTSMYLCASSPPQETQYFGPGTRLLVL.

This clonotype was seen ten or more times. The chain uses TRBV20-1 and TRBJ2-5; weak D call: TRBD2 (7 bases). V was clipped by 5 bases and J by 6 bases, with 22 bases between them. The CDR3 is made up of 15 amino acids. Looked up from germline, CDR1 is DFQATT and CDR2 is SNEGSKA (reference sequence). The CDR3 DNA sequence: TGCAGTGCTGTCGGGGGAGGGGGAATGAGAAAGACCCAGTACTTC. Protein: CSAVGGGGMRKTQYF.

This clonotype was observed at least ten times. The chain recombines TRBV6-1 with TRBJ2-1, with a weak D call TRBD2 (6 bases). The germline V and J ends were trimmed by 5 bases and 0 bases, with 14 bases remaining between them. CDR1 and CDR2 from the germline V gene are MNHNS and SASEGT. The CDR3 runs 16 residues. The CDR3 region has the DNA TGTGCCAGCAGTCAGATGGCGGAGGGCTCCTACAATGAGCAGTTCTTC. Its translation: CASSQMAEGSYNEQFF.

In this sample, this clonotype turned up many times. The chain combines TRBV6-1 with TRBJ2-7; D unresolved. This CDR3 contains 15 residues. V lost 6 bases and J 0 bases, leaving 15 bases between the germline ends. In germline, CDR1 is MNHNS, CDR2 SASEGT. In DNA, the CDR3 is TGTGCCAGCAGCTCGCCTTGGGCCAGCTCCTACGAGCAGTACTTC. Protein product: CASSSPWASSYEQYF.

This clonotype was recorded many times. The rearrangement uses TRBV10-1 and TRBJ2-3; the D is unclear. Trimming removed 4 bases from V and 5 bases from J, with 7 bases in between. The CDR3 sequence is 12 residues long. Germline loops: CDR1 WNHNN, CDR2 SYGVQD (reference sequence). Here the CDR3 DNA reads TGCGCCAGCAGTGGCCGAGTAGATACGCAGTATTTT. This sequence encodes CASSGRVDTQYF.

The gene calls are TRBV29-1 and TRBJ2-1; 10 bases are shared with TRBD2. The length of the CDR3 is 14 residues. Trimming took 3 bases from V and 6 from J; bases not matched to a gene: 5. Germline CDR1 and CDR2: SQVTM and ANQGSEA. CDR3 region: CSVELAGVGNEQFF. CDR3 in DNA: TGCAGCGTTGAGCTAGCGGGAGTAGGCAATGAGCAGTTCTTC.

The DNA of the CDR3 is TGTGCCAGCAGTCCCCGCCTAACCTACGAGCAGTACTTC. As protein: CASSPRLTYEQYF. The genes are TRBV12-3 or TRBV12-4 and TRBJ2-7; D is ambiguous. The CDR3 is 13 residues long. V was shortened by 5 bases and J by 2 bases, with 10 bases between the two germline ends.